This TCR beta chain was profiled in a study of T cell responses to AZD1222 COVID-19 vaccine. Produced via immunoSEQ multiplex PCR; TCRdb's table is partial and in-frame only. The sample yields about 180,000 clones, more than 75% seen once. The CDR3 is 13 amino acids. V gave up 4 bases and J gave up 5 bases, with 11 bases separating them. Germline-derived CDR1 and CDR2 are SGHRS and YFSETQ. The chain uses TRBV5-1 and TRBJ2-3; D perhaps matches TRBD1 (5 bases). This clonotype originated in an adult who received the AZD1222 COVID-19 vaccine. The specimen was peripheral blood, collected 28 days after the second AZD1222 dose. CDR3 bases: TGCGCCAGCAGCATCAGGGATGGAGATACGCAGTATTTT. Protein product: CASSIRDGDTQYF.